This T cell receptor beta chain was recorded in a study of blood T cell repertoires in COVID-19. The assay was immunoSEQ multiplex PCR, and TCRdb's table has in-frame clones only and misses some. The sample includes around 160,000 clones, roughly four fifths of them seen just once. The CDR3 runs to 15 residues. Germline V CDR1 and CDR2: SGHTA, FQGNSA. V was trimmed by 2 bases and J by 6 bases, leaving 11 bases between them. This clone has just one count. The rearrangement links TRBV7-2 to TRBJ1-6, with a possible D match to TRBD1 (6 bases). Sample: peripheral blood. This receptor was identified in a human donor with acute or convalescent COVID-19. The donor label of this sample is uncertain. This CDR3 is CASSLQRGSNSPLHF. CDR3 nucleotides: TGTGCCAGCAGCTTACAAAGGGGGTCTAATTCACCCCTCCACTTT.